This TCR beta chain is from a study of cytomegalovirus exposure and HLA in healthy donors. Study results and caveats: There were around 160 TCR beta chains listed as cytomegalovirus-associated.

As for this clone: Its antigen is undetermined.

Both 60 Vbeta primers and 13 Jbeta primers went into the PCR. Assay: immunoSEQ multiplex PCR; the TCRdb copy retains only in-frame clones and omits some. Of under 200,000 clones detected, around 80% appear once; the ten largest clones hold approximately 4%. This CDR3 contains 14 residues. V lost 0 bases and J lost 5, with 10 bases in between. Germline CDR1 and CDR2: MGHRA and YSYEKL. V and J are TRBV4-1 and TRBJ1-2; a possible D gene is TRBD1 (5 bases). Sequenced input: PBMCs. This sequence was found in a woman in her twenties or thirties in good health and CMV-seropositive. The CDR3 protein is CASSQDRGGYGYTF. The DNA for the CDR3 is TGCGCCAGCAGCCAAGATCGTGGGGGGTATGGCTACACCTTC.